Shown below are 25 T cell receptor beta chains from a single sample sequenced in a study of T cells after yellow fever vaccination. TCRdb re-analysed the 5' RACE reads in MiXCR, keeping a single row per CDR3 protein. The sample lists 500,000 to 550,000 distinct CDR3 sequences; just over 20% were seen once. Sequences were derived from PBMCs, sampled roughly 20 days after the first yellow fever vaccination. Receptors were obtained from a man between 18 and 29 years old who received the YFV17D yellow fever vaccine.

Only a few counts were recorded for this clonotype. This CDR3 is CASSDGGQGASGNTIYF. CDR3 sequence (DNA): TGTGCCAGCAGCGACGGGGGACAGGGTGCAAGTGGAAACACCATATATTTT. The V and J genes are TRBV6-2 or TRBV6-3 and TRBJ1-3, with 9 nucleotides matching TRBD1. V trimming: 6 bases; J trimming: 3 bases; junction bases outside the gene matches: 12. This CDR3 comprises 17 residues. CDR1 and CDR2 (germline): MNHEY, SVGEGT.

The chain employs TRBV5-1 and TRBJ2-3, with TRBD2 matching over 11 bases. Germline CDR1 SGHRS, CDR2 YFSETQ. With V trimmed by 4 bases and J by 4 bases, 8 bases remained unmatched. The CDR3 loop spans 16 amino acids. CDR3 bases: TGCGCCAGCAGCCCATTAGCGGGGGGGCCGTCAGATACGCAGTATTTT. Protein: CASSPLAGGPSDTQYF.

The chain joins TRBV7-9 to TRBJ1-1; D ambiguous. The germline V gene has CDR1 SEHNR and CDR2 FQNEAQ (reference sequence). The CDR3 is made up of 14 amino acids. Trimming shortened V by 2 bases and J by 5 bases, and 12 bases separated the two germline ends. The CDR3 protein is CASSLLGSRTEAFF. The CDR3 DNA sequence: TGTGCCAGCAGCTTATTGGGATCTAGGACTGAAGCTTTCTTT. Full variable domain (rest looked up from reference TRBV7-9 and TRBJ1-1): DTGVSQNPRHKITKRGQNVTFRCDPISEHNRLYWYRQTLGQGPEFLTYFQNEAQLEKSRLLSDRFSAERPKGSFSTLEIQRTEQGDSAMYLCASSLLGSRTEAFFGQGTRLTVV.

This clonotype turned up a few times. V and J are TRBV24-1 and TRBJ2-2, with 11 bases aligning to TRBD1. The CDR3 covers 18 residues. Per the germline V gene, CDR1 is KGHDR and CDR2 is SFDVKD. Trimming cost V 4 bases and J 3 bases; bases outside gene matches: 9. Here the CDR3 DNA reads TGTGCCACCAGTGACCGAGGACAGGGGGCGATTGACACCGGGGAGCTGTTTTTT. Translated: CATSDRGQGAIDTGELFF.

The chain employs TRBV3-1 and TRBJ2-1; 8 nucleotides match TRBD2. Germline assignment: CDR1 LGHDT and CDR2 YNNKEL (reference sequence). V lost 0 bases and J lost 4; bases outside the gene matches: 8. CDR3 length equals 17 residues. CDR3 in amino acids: CASSQEPLTSAYNEQFF. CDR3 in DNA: TGTGCCAGCAGCCAAGAGCCGTTGACTAGCGCGTACAATGAGCAGTTCTTC.

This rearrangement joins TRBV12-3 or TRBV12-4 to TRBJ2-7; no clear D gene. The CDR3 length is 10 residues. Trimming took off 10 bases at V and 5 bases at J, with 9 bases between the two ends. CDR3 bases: TGTGCCACCGGACGGGACGAGCAGTACTTC. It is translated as CATGRDEQYF.

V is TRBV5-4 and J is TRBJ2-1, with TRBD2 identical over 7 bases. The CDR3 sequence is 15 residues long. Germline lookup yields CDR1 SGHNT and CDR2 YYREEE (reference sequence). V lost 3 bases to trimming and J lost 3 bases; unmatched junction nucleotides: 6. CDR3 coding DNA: TGTGCCAGCAGCTCAGGACTAGACGGCTACAATGAGCAGTTCTTC. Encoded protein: CASSSGLDGYNEQFF.

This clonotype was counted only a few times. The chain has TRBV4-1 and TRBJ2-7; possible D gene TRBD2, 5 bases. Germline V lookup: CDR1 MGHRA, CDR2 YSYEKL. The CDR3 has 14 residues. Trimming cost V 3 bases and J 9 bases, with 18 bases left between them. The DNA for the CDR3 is TGCGCCAGCAGCCACCCCGAGAGGGCCCTTGGGCAGTACTTC. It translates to CASSHPERALGQYF.

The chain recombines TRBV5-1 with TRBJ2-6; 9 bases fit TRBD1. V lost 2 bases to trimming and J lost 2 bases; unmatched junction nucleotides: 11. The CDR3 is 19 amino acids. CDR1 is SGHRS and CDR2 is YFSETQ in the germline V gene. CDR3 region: CASSLKRDRALPGANVLTF. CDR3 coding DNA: TGCGCCAGCAGCTTAAAACGGGACAGGGCTTTACCTGGGGCCAACGTCCTGACTTTC.

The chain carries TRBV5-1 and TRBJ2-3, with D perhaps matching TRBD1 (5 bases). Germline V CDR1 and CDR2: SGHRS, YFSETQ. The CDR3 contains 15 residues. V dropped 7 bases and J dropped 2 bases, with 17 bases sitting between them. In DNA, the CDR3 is TGCGCCAGCGCCAACAGGAGAACCTCCACAGATACGCAGTATTTT. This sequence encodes CASANRRTSTDTQYF. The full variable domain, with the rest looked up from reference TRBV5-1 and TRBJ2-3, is KAGVTQTPRYLIKTRGQQVTLSCSPISGHRSVSWYQQTPGQGLQFLFEYFSETQRNKGNFPGRFSGRQFSNSRSEMNVSTLELGDSALYLCASANRRTSTDTQYFGPGTRLTVL.

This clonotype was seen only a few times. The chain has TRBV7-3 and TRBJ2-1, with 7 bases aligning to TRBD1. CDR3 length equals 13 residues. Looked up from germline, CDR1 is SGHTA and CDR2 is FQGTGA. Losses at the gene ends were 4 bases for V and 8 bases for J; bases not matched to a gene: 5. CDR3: CASSSGQVDEQFF. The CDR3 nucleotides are TGTGCCAGCAGCTCCGGACAGGTCGATGAGCAGTTCTTC.

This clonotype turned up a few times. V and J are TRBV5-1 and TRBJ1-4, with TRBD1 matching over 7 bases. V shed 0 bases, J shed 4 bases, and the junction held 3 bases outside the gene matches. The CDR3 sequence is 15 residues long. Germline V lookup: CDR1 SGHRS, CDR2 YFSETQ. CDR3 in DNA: TGCGCCAGCAGCTTGGCGACAGGGATTAATGAAAAACTGTTTTTT. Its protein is CASSLATGINEKLFF.

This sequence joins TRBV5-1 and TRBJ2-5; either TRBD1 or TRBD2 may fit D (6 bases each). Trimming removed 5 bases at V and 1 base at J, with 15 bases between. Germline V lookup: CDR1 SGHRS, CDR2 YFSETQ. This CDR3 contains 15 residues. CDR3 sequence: CASRGAPGGQETQYF. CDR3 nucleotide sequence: TGCGCCAGCAGGGGGGCCCCCGGGGGCCAAGAGACCCAGTACTTC.

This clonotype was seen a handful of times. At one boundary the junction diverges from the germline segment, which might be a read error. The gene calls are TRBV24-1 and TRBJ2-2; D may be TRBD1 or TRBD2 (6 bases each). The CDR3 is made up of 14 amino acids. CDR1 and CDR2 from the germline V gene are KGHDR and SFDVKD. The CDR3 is CATSDLRGRGELFF. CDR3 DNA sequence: TGTGCCACCAGCGATTTACGGGGGCGCGGGGAGCTGTTTTTT.

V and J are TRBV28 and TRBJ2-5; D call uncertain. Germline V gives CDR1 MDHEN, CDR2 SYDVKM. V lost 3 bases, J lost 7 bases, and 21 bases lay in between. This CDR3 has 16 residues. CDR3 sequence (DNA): TGTGCCAGCAGTTTGGGAAAACGCTCTCGAACGGGGACCCAGTACTTC. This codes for CASSLGKRSRTGTQYF.

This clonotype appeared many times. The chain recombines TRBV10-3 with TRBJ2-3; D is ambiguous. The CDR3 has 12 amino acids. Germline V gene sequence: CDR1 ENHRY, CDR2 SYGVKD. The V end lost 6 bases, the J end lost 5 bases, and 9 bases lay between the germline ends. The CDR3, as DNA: TGTGCCATCAGAAGTTGGGGAGATACGCAGTATTTT. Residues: CAIRSWGDTQYF.

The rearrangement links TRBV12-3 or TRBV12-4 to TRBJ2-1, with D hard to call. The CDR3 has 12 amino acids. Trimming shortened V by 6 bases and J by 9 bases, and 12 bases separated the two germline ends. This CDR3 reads CASSSRDREQFF. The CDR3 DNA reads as TGTGCCAGCAGCTCGAGAGATCGTGAGCAGTTCTTC.

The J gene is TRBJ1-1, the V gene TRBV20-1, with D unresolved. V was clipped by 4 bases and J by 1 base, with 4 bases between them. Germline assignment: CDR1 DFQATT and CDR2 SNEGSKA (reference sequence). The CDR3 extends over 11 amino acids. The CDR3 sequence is CSAIQNTEAFF. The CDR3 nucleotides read TGCAGTGCTATCCAGAACACTGAAGCTTTCTTT.

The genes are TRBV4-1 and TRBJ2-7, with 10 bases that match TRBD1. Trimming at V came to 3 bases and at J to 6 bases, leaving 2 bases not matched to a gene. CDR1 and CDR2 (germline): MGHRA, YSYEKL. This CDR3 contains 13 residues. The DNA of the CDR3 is TGCGCCAGCAGCCAGGGACAGGGGACCGAGCAGTACTTC. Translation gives CASSQGQGTEQYF.

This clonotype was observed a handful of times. The CDR3 DNA reads TGTGCCACCAACCGGGGGTCTGGGGCCAACGTCCTGACTTTC. This translates into CATNRGSGANVLTF. The chain is built from TRBV28 and TRBJ2-6, with D possibly matching TRBD2 (6 bases). This CDR3 is built from 14 residues. From germline, CDR1 is MDHEN and CDR2 SYDVKM. V was trimmed by 10 bases and J by 1 base, leaving 11 bases between them. The full variable domain, rest sourced from reference TRBV28 and TRBJ2-6, is DVKVTQSSRYLVKRTGEKVFLECVQDMDHENMFWYRQDPGLGLRLIYFSYDVKMKEKGDIPEGYSVSREKKERFSLILESASTNQTSMYLCATNRGSGANVLTFGAGSRLTVL.

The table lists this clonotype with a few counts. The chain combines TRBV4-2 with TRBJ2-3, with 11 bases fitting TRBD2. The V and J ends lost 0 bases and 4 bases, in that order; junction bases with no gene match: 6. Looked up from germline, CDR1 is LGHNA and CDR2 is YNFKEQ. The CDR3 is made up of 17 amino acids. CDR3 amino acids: CASSQEFSGGASDTQYF. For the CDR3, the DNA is TGTGCCAGCAGCCAAGAGTTTAGCGGGGGGGCATCAGATACGCAGTATTTT.

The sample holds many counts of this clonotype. CDR3 nucleotides: TGTGCCAGCAGCGTTGCCGGACAGGGGGACAATGAGCAGTTCTTC. This translates into CASSVAGQGDNEQFF. The chain combines TRBV9 with TRBJ2-1, with 10 positions matching TRBD1. The germline V gene has CDR1 SGDLS and CDR2 YYNGEE. This CDR3 contains 15 residues. The V gene end was trimmed by 2 bases and the J gene end by 5 bases; junction bases not matched to a gene: 4.

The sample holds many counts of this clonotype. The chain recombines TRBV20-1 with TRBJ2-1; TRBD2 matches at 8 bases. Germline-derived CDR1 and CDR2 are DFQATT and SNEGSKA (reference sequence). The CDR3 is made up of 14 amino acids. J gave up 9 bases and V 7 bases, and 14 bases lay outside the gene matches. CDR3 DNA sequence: TGCAGTGTCACGGCGGGGGGCCGGTTCGGTGAGCAGTTCTTC. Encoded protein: CSVTAGGRFGEQFF.

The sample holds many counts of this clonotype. The CDR3, as DNA: TGTGCCAGCAGTTTTTGGGGGACTAGCGAAGAGACCCAGTACTTC. It specifies CASSFWGTSEETQYF. The chain uses TRBV28 and TRBJ2-5, with TRBD2 matching 10 bases. Germline V gives CDR1 MDHEN, CDR2 SYDVKM. V lost 3 bases and J lost 3; bases outside the gene matches: 4. The CDR3 consists of 15 residues. The full variable domain, with the rest looked up from reference TRBV28 and TRBJ2-5, is DVKVTQSSRYLVKRTGEKVFLECVQDMDHENMFWYRQDPGLGLRLIYFSYDVKMKEKGDIPEGYSVSREKKERFSLILESASTNQTSMYLCASSFWGTSEETQYFGPGTRLLVL.

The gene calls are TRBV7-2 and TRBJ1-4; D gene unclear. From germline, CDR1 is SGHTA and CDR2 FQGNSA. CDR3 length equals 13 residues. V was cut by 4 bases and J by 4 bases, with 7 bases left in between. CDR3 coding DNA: TGTGCCAGCAGCTCCTACTTTAATGAAAAACTGTTTTTT. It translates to CASSSYFNEKLFF.